This T cell receptor (beta chain) was sequenced during a study of blood T cell repertoires in COVID-19. Method: immunoSEQ multiplex PCR; TCRdb's copy keeps in-frame clones and lacks some. Of 170,000 or so clones listed, approximately 85% are singletons. Looked up from germline, CDR1 is SNHLY and CDR2 is FYNNEI. The CDR3 is made up of 15 amino acids. The V gene lost 2 bases and the J gene lost 5 bases, with 12 bases spanning the gap. The source is a woman between 18 and 29 years old who had recovered from COVID-19. The sequenced material came from PBMCs or T cells enriched from blood (not recorded which). This chain links TRBV2 with TRBJ2-2; perhaps TRBD2 as D (5 bases). DNA of the CDR3: TGTGCCAGCAGTGAACGGGATGTAGGAACCGGGGAGCTGTTTTTT. This gives the protein CASSERDVGTGELFF.